One sample yielded the 31 T cell receptor beta chains listed below, sequenced in a study of CD8+ T cells in alopecia areata. Isolated RNA was reverse transcribed into cDNA used as the sequencing template. Sequencing was performed with immunoSEQ multiplex PCR; in TCRdb, only in-frame clones are kept and a portion is missing. The sample shows about 200,000 clones, approximately 53% of them seen only once. Input material: CD8+ T cells sorted from blood. Source of these receptors: a human donor in good health.

The J gene is TRBJ2-3, the V gene TRBV6-6, with 7 bases that match TRBD2. Trimming removed 1 base from V and 3 bases from J; junction bases left unmatched: 4. The CDR3 spans 15 residues. Germline V lookup: CDR1 MNHNY, CDR2 SVGAGI (reference sequence). CDR3 DNA sequence: TGTGCCAGCAGTTACTACGGGGGGACGACAGATACGCAGTATTTT. Its protein is CASSYYGGTTDTQYF.

This rearrangement joins TRBV29-1 to TRBJ1-2; no definite D call. V lost 3 bases and J 8 bases, leaving 13 bases between the germline ends. The CDR3 has 12 residues. Per the germline V gene, CDR1 is SQVTM and CDR2 is ANQGSEA. This CDR3 is CSVDRKLGGYTF. The CDR3 nucleotides read TGCAGCGTTGACAGGAAGCTAGGAGGCTACACCTTC.

The CDR3, as DNA: TGCAGCGCCTCAGATAGCAATCAGCCCCAGCATTTT. The encoded protein is CSASDSNQPQHF. The V call is TRBV29-1, the J call TRBJ1-5; no clear D gene. V was pared by 7 bases and J by 0 bases, with 7 bases between. This CDR3 has 12 residues. Looked up from germline, CDR1 is SQVTM and CDR2 is ANQGSEA.

This clone is judged medium-sized (0.01 to 0.1%). J is TRBJ2-1 and V is TRBV19; tentatively, D is TRBD2 (5 bases). V lost 3 bases and J lost 8, with 8 bases in between. Germline CDR1 and CDR2: LNHDA and SQIVND (reference sequence). The CDR3 is 12 residues long. The CDR3 DNA follows: TGTGCCAGTAGTATGGGAGTGGATGAGCAGTTCTTC. Residues: CASSMGVDEQFF. The whole variable domain, remainder taken from reference TRBV19 and TRBJ2-1, is DGGITQSPKYLFRKEGQNVTLSCEQNLNHDAMYWYRQDPGQGLRLIYYSQIVNDFQKGDIAEGYSVSREKKESFPLTVTSAQKNPTAFYLCASSMGVDEQFFGPGTRLTVL.

The chain links TRBV4-1 to TRBJ1-1; D unclear. V was cut by 2 bases and J by 0 bases, with 10 bases left in between. The CDR3 spans 15 residues. Germline values: CDR1 MGHRA, CDR2 YSYEKL. CDR3 DNA sequence: TGCGCCAGCAGCCAAAGTCCCGGGGTGAACACTGAAGCTTTCTTT. Amino acids: CASSQSPGVNTEAFF.

Ten or more counts support this clone. The V gene is TRBV6-6, the J gene TRBJ1-2; weak D call: TRBD1 (5 bases). This CDR3 is 15 amino acids long. V gave up 5 bases and J gave up 0 bases, with 13 bases separating them. Germline V gene lookup returns CDR1 MNHNY and CDR2 SVGAGI (reference sequence). This CDR3 is CASSQTGSSNYGYTF. The CDR3 region has the DNA TGTGCCAGCAGTCAAACAGGCTCTTCTAACTATGGCTACACCTTC.

This clone showed up just a few times. This chain links TRBV9 with TRBJ1-1; D might be TRBD1 (6 bases). Trimming stripped 5 bases from V and 1 base from J, with 12 bases between. This CDR3 is 14 amino acids long. Looked up from germline, CDR1 is SGDLS and CDR2 is YYNGEE. Here the CDR3 reads CASREGVENTEAFF. In DNA, the CDR3 is TGTGCCAGCAGAGAGGGGGTCGAGAACACTGAAGCTTTCTTT.

This clone was detected a few times. This chain connects TRBV19 to TRBJ1-5; 7 bases map to TRBD1. This CDR3 comprises 15 residues. Germline V gene data show CDR1 as LNHDA and CDR2 as SQIVND (reference sequence). J was trimmed by 2 bases and V by 6 bases; bases with no gene match: 7. The CDR3 sequence: CASSYSQGGNQPQHF. The CDR3 region has the DNA TGTGCCAGTAGCTATTCGCAGGGGGGCAATCAGCCCCAGCATTTT. Using reference TRBV19 and TRBJ1-5 for the parts outside the CDR3, the full variable domain is DGGITQSPKYLFRKEGQNVTLSCEQNLNHDAMYWYRQDPGQGLRLIYYSQIVNDFQKGDIAEGYSVSREKKESFPLTVTSAQKNPTAFYLCASSYSQGGNQPQHFGDGTRLSIL.

This clone was found a few times. The chain employs TRBV6-5 and TRBJ2-3, with 11 positions matching TRBD2. With V trimmed by 6 bases and J by 15 bases, 8 bases remained unmatched. This CDR3 is built from 12 residues. CDR1 and CDR2 from the germline V gene are MNHEY and SVGAGI. CDR3 sequence: CASSRPGLAEYF. Written as DNA, the CDR3 is TGTGCCAGCAGCCGTCCGGGACTAGCGGAATATTTT.

This chain uses TRBV4-1 with TRBJ1-1; D remains unclear. Germline assignment: CDR1 MGHRA and CDR2 YSYEKL. Trimming stripped 4 bases from V and 0 bases from J, with 12 bases between. This CDR3 is built from 15 residues. The CDR3 bases are TGCGCCAGCAGCCCAGGAGGGATTATGAACACTGAAGCTTTCTTT. Protein: CASSPGGIMNTEAFF.

CDR3 protein: CASSPGQNTEAFF. As DNA, the CDR3 is TGTGCCAGCAGCCCAGGACAGAACACTGAAGCTTTCTTT. The chain links TRBV9 to TRBJ1-1; maybe TRBD1 (5 bases). Trimming left V 4 bases short and J 1 base short, with 8 bases between. Germline lookup yields CDR1 SGDLS and CDR2 YYNGEE. CDR3 length equals 13 residues.

In nucleotides, the CDR3 is TGTGCCAGCAGTTCCGGGACAGGGGTACATGATGAGCAGTTCTTC. Its protein is CASSSGTGVHDEQFF. V usage is TRBV2 and J usage is TRBJ2-1; TRBD1 agrees at 10 bases. The CDR3 extends over 15 amino acids. Germline-derived CDR1 and CDR2 are SNHLY and FYNNEI. Germline trimming cut 5 bases from V and 8 bases from J; bases unmatched to any gene: 9.

This clone appeared a few times. The chain joins TRBV4-1 to TRBJ2-5; D call uncertain. Between the trimmed V and J ends, which lost 0 bases and 4 bases, there was a span of 9 bases. The CDR3 consists of 14 residues. Germline V gives CDR1 MGHRA, CDR2 YSYEKL. This CDR3 is CASSQEFSGETQYF. The CDR3, as DNA: TGCGCCAGCAGCCAAGAGTTCAGTGGAGAGACCCAGTACTTC.

The J gene is TRBJ1-5, the V gene TRBV7-9; D possibly corresponds to TRBD1 (6 bases). The CDR3 length is 16 residues. Trimming removed 5 bases from V and 0 bases from J, with 14 bases in between. CDR1 and CDR2 (germline): SEHNR, FQNEAQ (reference sequence). CDR3 nucleotide sequence: TGTGCCAGCAGCAACGACAGGTGGGGTAGCAATCAGCCCCAGCATTTT. It encodes CASSNDRWGSNQPQHF.

A few counts support this clone. The CDR3 region has the DNA TGTGCCAGCAGCTTGGGACAGAGCTATGGCTACACCTTC. It translates to CASSLGQSYGYTF. The chain couples TRBV5-5 to TRBJ1-2, with a weak D call TRBD1 (5 bases). The germline V gene encodes CDR1 SGHKS and CDR2 YYEKEE (reference sequence). The CDR3 has 13 amino acids. The V end was cut by 0 bases, the J end by 4 bases, with 7 bases between. The full variable domain, its missing parts supplied by reference TRBV5-5 and TRBJ1-2, is DAGVTQSPTHLIKTRGQQVTLRCSPISGHKSVSWYQQVLGQGPQFIFQYYEKEERGRGNFPDRFSARQFPNYSSELNVNALLLGDSALYLCASSLGQSYGYTFGSGTRLTVV.

J is TRBJ2-7 and V is TRBV30; perhaps D is TRBD1 or TRBD2 (6 bases each). Trimming left V 5 bases short and J 6 bases short, with 17 bases between. CDR1 and CDR2 from the germline V gene are GTSNPN and SVGIG (reference sequence). CDR3 length: 13 residues. The CDR3 bases are TGTGCCTGGGCGATGGGGGGCGCCCGCGAGCAGTACTTC. It is translated as CAWAMGGAREQYF.

The gene calls are TRBV13 and TRBJ1-2; D unresolved. The germline V and J ends were trimmed by 6 bases and 5 bases, with 16 bases remaining between them. The CDR3 spans 14 residues. Germline V gene lookup returns CDR1 PRHDT and CDR2 FYEKMQ (reference sequence). The CDR3: CASREFLLMYGYTF. The CDR3 DNA sequence: TGTGCCAGCAGAGAGTTCCTGCTGATGTATGGCTACACCTTC.

The V call is TRBV30, the J call TRBJ2-3; D is unclear. Trimming cost V 2 bases and J 6 bases, with 15 bases left between them. CDR1 and CDR2 from the germline V gene are GTSNPN and SVGIG (reference sequence). This CDR3 region has 14 residues. The CDR3 coding sequence is TGTGCCTGGAGTTATTTATCTGGCATCGATACGCAGTATTTT. This translates into CAWSYLSGIDTQYF.

The sample holds many counts of this clone. The V and J genes are TRBV7-9 and TRBJ1-1; D uncertain. Trimming took 2 bases from V and 1 from J, leaving 8 bases between them. CDR3 size: 14 residues. Germline values: CDR1 SEHNR, CDR2 FQNEAQ (reference sequence). The CDR3 DNA reads as TGTGCCAGCAGCTTAAGGGCATCGAACACTGAAGCTTTCTTT. It yields the protein CASSLRASNTEAFF.

Comments on this clone: Other nucleotide sequences in the sample specify the same CDR3. The V call is TRBV29-1, the J call TRBJ1-1; no firm D call. V lost 0 bases and J lost 11, with 7 bases in between. The CDR3 is 10 residues long. CDR1 and CDR2 from the germline V gene are SQVTM and ANQGSEA. The CDR3 nucleotides read TGCAGCGTTGAAGAAGGGTTGGCTTTCTTT. Its translation is CSVEEGLAFF. The entire variable domain, with the rest obtained from reference TRBV29-1 and TRBJ1-1, is as follows: SAVISQKPSRDICQRGTSLTIQCQVDSQVTMMFWYRQQPGQSLTLIATANQGSEATYESGFVIDKFPISRPNLTFSTLTVSNMSPEDSSIYLCSVEEGLAFFGQGTRLTVV.

As concerns this clone: Other DNA sequences in this sample translate to the same CDR3. The rearrangement joins TRBV4-1 to TRBJ2-5; D not certain. CDR1 is MGHRA, CDR2 YSYEKL, per germline. Trimming took 0 bases from V and 1 from J, leaving 6 bases between them. The CDR3 covers 14 residues. The CDR3: CASSQEGAQETQYF. The CDR3 coding sequence is TGCGCCAGCAGCCAAGAGGGCGCCCAAGAGACCCAGTACTTC.

This clone was observed a handful of times. This chain connects TRBV6-6 to TRBJ2-5; D might be TRBD1 (6 bases). Germline V gene lookup returns CDR1 MNHNY and CDR2 SVGAGI (reference sequence). V shed 0 bases and J shed 3 bases, with 11 bases lying between them. There are 15 residues in the CDR3. This CDR3 reads CASSYSADRKETQYF. CDR3 sequence (DNA): TGTGCCAGCAGTTACTCCGCGGACAGAAAAGAGACCCAGTACTTC.

This chain connects TRBV28 to TRBJ2-1; D may be TRBD1 (6 bases). Germline assignment: CDR1 MDHEN and CDR2 SYDVKM. V was clipped by 5 bases and J by 0 bases, with 20 bases between them. The CDR3 has 18 amino acids. The CDR3 DNA reads TGTGCCAGCAGTCCTACAGTAAGGACAGAAAGCTCCTACAATGAGCAGTTCTTC. Translating it yields CASSPTVRTESSYNEQFF.

The chain carries TRBV29-1 and TRBJ1-5; the D is unclear. The CDR3 loop spans 12 amino acids. CDR1 and CDR2 (germline): SQVTM, ANQGSEA. V was clipped by 7 bases and J by 5 bases, with 12 bases between them. The CDR3 sequence: CSAGVGDQPQHF. The CDR3 bases are TGCAGCGCTGGGGTCGGGGATCAGCCCCAGCATTTT.

This chain links TRBV4-1 with TRBJ1-6; D gene unclear. Germline V lookup: CDR1 MGHRA, CDR2 YSYEKL. This CDR3 is built from 15 residues. Trimming removed 4 bases at V and 6 bases at J, with 13 bases between. Here the CDR3 reads CASSPPAPTNSPLHF. The CDR3 region has the DNA TGCGCCAGCAGCCCCCCAGCCCCCACTAATTCACCCCTCCACTTT.

This clone was detected only a few times. The chain combines TRBV7-9 with TRBJ1-5, with D unresolved. In germline, CDR1 is SEHNR, CDR2 FQNEAQ (reference sequence). CDR3 length: 12 residues. V was shortened by 5 bases and J by 11 bases, with 13 bases between the two germline ends. The CDR3 DNA is TGTGCCAGCAGCCTTACTATGGGGACCCAGCATTTT. Protein sequence: CASSLTMGTQHF.

The chain has TRBV7-2 and TRBJ2-7; no definite D call. From germline, CDR1 is SGHTA and CDR2 FQGNSA. The CDR3 covers 14 residues. V was pared by 6 bases and J by 2 bases, with 14 bases between. The DNA for the CDR3 is TGTGCCAGCAGACCCGGGTGGGTGGCCTACGAGCAGTACTTC. Its translation: CASRPGWVAYEQYF. Full variable domain (outside the CDR3, taken from reference TRBV7-2 and TRBJ2-7): GAGVSQSPSNKVTEKGKDVELRCDPISGHTALYWYRQSLGQGLEFLIYFQGNSAPDKSGLPSDRFSAERTGGSVSTLTIQRTQQEDSAVYLCASRPGWVAYEQYFGPGTRLTVT.

This chain joins TRBV29-1 and TRBJ2-5; D is ambiguous. Germline CDR1 reads SQVTM; CDR2 reads ANQGSEA. V lost 4 bases to trimming and J lost 2 bases, with 5 bases between them. The CDR3 sequence is 11 residues long. CDR3 loop: CSVAGQETQYF. The CDR3, as DNA: TGCAGCGTTGCAGGACAAGAGACCCAGTACTTC.

The chain recombines TRBV4-1 with TRBJ2-1, with 9 bases that match TRBD2. The junction had 14 bases not matched to a gene; V was cut back by 4 bases and J by 7 bases. This CDR3 is built from 17 residues. CDR1 and CDR2 (germline): MGHRA, YSYEKL. The CDR3 DNA reads TGCGCCAGCAGCCCCTTAATAGCGGGGGCCTTCGGGAATGAGCAGTTCTTC. Its protein is CASSPLIAGAFGNEQFF.

The rearrangement joins TRBV4-1 to TRBJ1-2; no reliable D call. V lost 4 bases and J 4 bases, leaving 10 bases between the germline ends. CDR1 MGHRA and CDR2 YSYEKL come from the germline V gene. The CDR3 has 13 amino acids. The CDR3 here is CASSLGQPYGYTF. The CDR3 DNA reads TGCGCCAGCAGCCTCGGGCAGCCCTATGGCTACACCTTC.

This chain links TRBV7-9 with TRBJ2-7; D tentatively fits TRBD1 or TRBD2 (5 bases each). The CDR3 contains 12 residues. The germline V gene has CDR1 SEHNR and CDR2 FQNEAQ (reference sequence). V dropped 8 bases and J dropped 0 bases, with 8 bases sitting between them. The CDR3 region is CASEGSSYEQYF. The CDR3 DNA sequence: TGTGCCAGCGAGGGGAGCTCCTACGAGCAGTACTTC.